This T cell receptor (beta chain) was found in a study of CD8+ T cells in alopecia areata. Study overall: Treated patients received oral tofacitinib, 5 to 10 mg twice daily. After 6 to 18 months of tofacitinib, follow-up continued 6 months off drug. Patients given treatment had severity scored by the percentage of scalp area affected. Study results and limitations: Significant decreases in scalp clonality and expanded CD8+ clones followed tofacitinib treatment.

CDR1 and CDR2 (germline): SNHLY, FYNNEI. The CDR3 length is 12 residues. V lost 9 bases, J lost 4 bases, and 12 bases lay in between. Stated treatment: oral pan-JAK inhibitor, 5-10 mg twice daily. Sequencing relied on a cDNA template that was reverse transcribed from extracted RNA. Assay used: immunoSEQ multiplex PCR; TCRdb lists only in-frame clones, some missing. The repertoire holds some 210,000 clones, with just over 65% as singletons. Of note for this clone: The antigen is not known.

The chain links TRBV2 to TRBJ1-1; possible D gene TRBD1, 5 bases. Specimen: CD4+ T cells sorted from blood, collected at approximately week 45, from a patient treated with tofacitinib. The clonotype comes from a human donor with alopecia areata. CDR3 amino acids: CARDGGGTEAFF. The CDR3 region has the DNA TGTGCCAGAGACGGCGGGGGCACTGAAGCTTTCTTT.